These T cell receptor beta chains were read from a single sample in a study of T cell repertoires in cytomegalovirus infection. TCRdb re-called the reads through MiXCR, storing one row per CDR3 protein. Here the sample spans fewer than 350,000 distinct CDR3 sequences, 25% to 30% being singletons. These receptors have no identified antigens. The sample here was cultured PBMCs, taken from culture after CMV antigen stimulation. The origin of the receptors is a human donor in good health (CMV status not recorded). Some clones in this sample may be carry-over from other donors' samples. Each CDR3 is given with its conserved first and last residue. Fields, in order: CDR3 protein, CDR3 DNA, J gene, D gene, clone size, V gene. A D gene is named only where the DNA matches it firmly. Size is stated for part of the rows, as once, few or many counts, or as a class when the clone is expanded.

CASSSSTGSGNTIYF,TGTGCCAGCAGCTCGTCTACAGGGAGCGGAAACACCATATATTTT,TRBJ1-3,.,.,TRBV7-2
CATSGTGGTEAFF,TGTGCCACCAGTGGGACAGGGGGCACTGAAGCTTTCTTT,TRBJ1-1,TRBD1,.,TRBV24-1
CASATGESSYEQYF,TGTGCCAGTGCGACAGGCGAGAGCTCCTACGAGCAGTACTTC,TRBJ2-7,.,.,TRBV19
CASSQETSGRANKQYF,TGTGCCAGCAGCCAAGAGACTAGCGGGAGGGCCAACAAGCAGTACTTC,TRBJ2-7,TRBD2,many,TRBV4-2
CASTRQRINQPQHF,TGTGCCAGCACCCGACAAAGGATAAATCAGCCCCAGCATTTT,TRBJ1-5,.,.,TRBV12-3/TRBV12-4
CASSSGPGLADQETQYF,TGCGCCAGCAGCTCCGGTCCGGGACTAGCAGATCAAGAGACCCAGTACTTC,TRBJ2-5,TRBD2,.,TRBV5-1
CASSRGWANTGELFF,TGTGCCAGCAGCCGCGGGTGGGCGAACACCGGGGAGCTGTTTTTT,TRBJ2-2,.,.,TRBV3-1
CASSEGQSAGGASDYNEQFF,TGTGCCAGCAGTGAAGGCCAGTCGGCGGGGGGGGCTTCTGACTACAATGAGCAGTTCTTC,TRBJ2-1,TRBD2,.,TRBV6-1
CAISRQGNNSPLHF,TGTGCCATCAGCAGACAGGGAAATAATTCACCCCTCCACTTT,TRBJ1-6,TRBD1,few,TRBV10-3
CASSQGSGRGGANVLTF,TGTGCCAGCAGCCAAGGTTCAGGGAGGGGTGGGGCCAACGTCCTGACTTTC,TRBJ2-6,TRBD2,few,TRBV4-2
CSAPTRDRDNGYTF,TGCAGTGCTCCTACCCGAGACAGGGACAATGGCTACACCTTC,TRBJ1-2,TRBD1,.,TRBV20-1
CASSLAEGGYTF,TGTGCCAGCAGCTTAGCAGAGGGTGGCTACACCTTC,TRBJ1-2,.,many,TRBV7-2
CASRRAGGRMETQYF,TGTGCCAGCAGGCGGGCAGGGGGGCGCATGGAGACCCAGTACTTC,TRBJ2-5,.,few,TRBV27
CASSQVAPGGDSPLHF,TGCGCCAGCAGCCAAGTCGCTCCAGGGGGGGATTCACCCCTCCACTTT,TRBJ1-6,TRBD1,few,TRBV4-1
CASSAGQGVAKNIQYF,TGTGCCAGCAGTGCCGGACAGGGTGTAGCCAAAAACATTCAGTACTTC,TRBJ2-4,TRBD1,few,TRBV7-8
CASSWDTGTEAFF,TGTGCCAGCAGTTGGGACACCGGGACTGAAGCTTTCTTT,TRBJ1-1,.,.,TRBV12-3/TRBV12-4
CASGLYLGTGTTDTQYF,TGTGCTAGTGGTTTGTACCTCGGGACAGGTACCACAGATACGCAGTATTTT,TRBJ2-3,TRBD1,.,TRBV12-5
CASSPLFGRGTYNEQFF,TGCGCCAGCAGTCCCTTATTTGGGCGAGGCACCTACAATGAGCAGTTCTTC,TRBJ2-1,.,.,TRBV23-1
CASSQEGTGDNEQFF,TGTGCCAGCAGCCAAGAGGGGACAGGGGACAATGAGCAGTTCTTC,TRBJ2-1,TRBD1,few,TRBV4-2
CASSLGGVGTDTQYF,TGTGCCAGCAGCCTTGGGGGCGTCGGCACAGATACGCAGTATTTT,TRBJ2-3,.,many,TRBV14
CASSLKPGAVKNIQYF,TGTGCCAGCAGCTTAAAACCGGGAGCGGTCAAAAACATTCAGTACTTC,TRBJ2-4,.,few,TRBV11-2
CASSPGTSGNNEQFF,TGTGCTAGCAGCCCTGGGACTAGCGGTAACAATGAGCAGTTCTTC,TRBJ2-1,TRBD2,few,TRBV7-7
CASSEENRGLGGYTF,TGTGCCAGCAGTGAGGAAAACAGGGGGCTGGGGGGCTACACCTTC,TRBJ1-2,TRBD1,.,TRBV2
CASSLGHSRLATSTDTQYF,TGTGCCAGCAGCTTAGGGCATTCAAGACTAGCGACTAGCACAGATACGCAGTATTTT,TRBJ2-3,TRBD2,medium-sized,TRBV7-8
CAISPGTSTQETQYF,TGTGCCATCAGCCCCGGGACTAGTACTCAAGAGACCCAGTACTTC,TRBJ2-5,TRBD2,.,TRBV10-3
CASISPGHYEQYF,TGTGCCAGCATTTCACCGGGCCACTACGAGCAGTACTTC,TRBJ2-7,.,many,TRBV6-1
CASSLARAQRTDTQYF,TGTGCCAGCAGCTTAGCCCGGGCCCAGCGGACAGATACGCAGTATTTT,TRBJ2-3,.,many,TRBV7-8
CASSPLPGQGGQETQYF,TGTGCCAGCAGTCCCCTCCCGGGACAGGGCGGCCAAGAGACCCAGTACTTC,TRBJ2-5,TRBD1,.,TRBV12-3/TRBV12-4
CASSPSGGRENTEAFF,TGTGCCAGCAGTCCATCGGGGGGGCGCGAGAACACTGAAGCTTTCTTT,TRBJ1-1,.,.,TRBV28
CASSWMNYGYTF,TGTGCCAGCAGTTGGATGAACTATGGCTACACCTTC,TRBJ1-2,.,.,TRBV12-3/TRBV12-4
CASSLPSPDGPVANEQFF,TGTGCCAGCAGCTTACCCTCCCCGGACGGGCCCGTCGCCAATGAGCAGTTCTTC,TRBJ2-1,.,few,TRBV11-2
CSATDGATNEKLFF,TGCAGTGCGACTGACGGTGCAACTAATGAAAAACTGTTTTTT,TRBJ1-4,.,.,TRBV20-1
CASRRTVETQYF,TGTGCCAGCAGGCGGACGGTAGAGACCCAGTACTTC,TRBJ2-5,.,few,TRBV7-2
CAWTIGIIKNYGYTF,TGTGCCTGGACCATAGGGATAATCAAAAACTATGGCTACACCTTC,TRBJ1-2,.,once,TRBV30
CAMDGETQYF,TGCGCCATGGATGGAGAGACCCAGTACTTC,TRBJ2-5,.,.,TRBV23-1
CASSLQSGELFF,TGTGCCAGCAGCCTTCAATCCGGGGAGCTGTTTTTT,TRBJ2-2,.,few,TRBV4-2
CSVDGLAGAHEQFF,TGCAGCGTTGACGGGCTAGCGGGAGCCCATGAGCAGTTCTTC,TRBJ2-1,TRBD2,.,TRBV29-1
CASSSPSGSSIGTDTQYF,TGCGCCAGCAGCTCTCCTTCTGGGAGTAGCATCGGGACAGATACGCAGTATTTT,TRBJ2-3,.,.,TRBV5-1
CASSLEQGAFYEQYF,TGTGCCAGCAGCTTAGAGCAGGGGGCCTTCTACGAGCAGTACTTC,TRBJ2-7,TRBD1,.,TRBV11-2
CASSSASGLAGEWKFF,TGTGCCAGCAGCTCCGCGTCGGGACTAGCGGGAGAGTGGAAGTTCTTC,TRBJ2-1,TRBD2,few,TRBV11-2
CSASGTGLNQPQHF,TGCAGTGCTAGTGGGACAGGGCTCAATCAGCCCCAGCATTTT,TRBJ1-5,TRBD1,many,TRBV20-1
CASSQYYEQYF,TGTGCCAGCAGCCAATATTACGAGCAGTACTTC,TRBJ2-7,.,.,TRBV5-6
CASSAKQGLHSPLHF,TGTGCCAGTAGTGCTAAACAGGGACTCCATTCACCCCTCCACTTT,TRBJ1-6,.,.,TRBV19
CASSPGGASSYNEQFF,TGTGCCAGCAGCCCTGGGGGGGCCAGCTCCTACAATGAGCAGTTCTTC,TRBJ2-1,.,many,TRBV7-9
CASSSDRSGANVLTF,TGTGCCAGCAGCTCGGACAGATCTGGGGCCAACGTCCTGACTTTC,TRBJ2-6,.,many,TRBV7-9
CASSLVHTGELFF,TGTGCCAGCAGCTTAGTTCACACCGGGGAGCTGTTTTTT,TRBJ2-2,.,many,TRBV7-2
CASSIGTGAYEQYF,TGTGCCAGTAGTATCGGGACAGGGGCCTACGAGCAGTACTTC,TRBJ2-7,TRBD1,.,TRBV19
CASSLAGNQYF,TGTGCCAGCAGCTTAGCCGGGAACCAGTACTTC,TRBJ2-5,.,.,TRBV11-2
CASRQGRETQYF,TGTGCCAGTCGACAGGGGCGGGAGACCCAGTACTTC,TRBJ2-5,TRBD1,few,TRBV6-1
CASRDLAGGPSGELFF,TGTGCCAGCAGGGACCTAGCGGGAGGACCCTCGGGGGAGCTGTTTTTT,TRBJ2-2,TRBD2,few,TRBV25-1
CASSYPGKAEAFF,TGTGCCAGCAGTTACCCGGGGAAGGCTGAAGCTTTCTTT,TRBJ1-1,.,.,TRBV6-5
CASSRDSHRSYEQYF,TGTGCCAGCAGCCGAGACAGTCATCGCTCCTACGAGCAGTACTTC,TRBJ2-7,.,once,TRBV14
CASSPPGAGVVGELFF,TGTGCCAGCAGCCCCCCCGGGGCAGGGGTGGTCGGGGAGCTGTTTTTT,TRBJ2-2,.,many,TRBV7-2
CASSLNRGEGGTGELFF,TGTGCCAGCAGCCTGAACCGAGGCGAGGGGGGCACCGGGGAGCTGTTTTTT,TRBJ2-2,.,.,TRBV11-3
CASTSQREGLQSPDTQYF,TGTGCCAGCACCTCTCAGCGGGAGGGCCTTCAGTCGCCAGATACGCAGTATTTT,TRBJ2-3,TRBD2,.,TRBV11-2
CASSLNPGIGGTEAFF,TGTGCCAGCAGTCTAAACCCAGGAATTGGTGGCACTGAAGCTTTCTTT,TRBJ1-1,.,.,TRBV6-6
CASSFPGTGPYEQYF,TGTGCCAGCAGTTTTCCCGGGACAGGTCCCTACGAGCAGTACTTC,TRBJ2-7,TRBD1,.,TRBV28
CASSQVVGGTQYF,TGCGCCAGCAGCCAAGTGGTGGGGGGGACCCAGTACTTC,TRBJ2-5,.,.,TRBV4-1
CASSLSGGAFNEQFF,TGTGCCAGCAGCCTTAGCGGGGGGGCCTTCAATGAGCAGTTCTTC,TRBJ2-1,TRBD2,.,TRBV7-3